This T cell receptor (beta chain) was identified in a study of CD8+ T cells in alopecia areata. Study context: Tofacitinib treatment spanned 6 to 18 months, with 6 months off drug afterward.

Extraction of RNA preceded its reverse transcription into cDNA, which served as the sequencing template. The data were produced by immunoSEQ multiplex PCR, yet TCRdb's version contains in-frame clones alone and is incomplete. The table lists around 300,000 clones, about 60% of them singletons. Looked up from germline, CDR1 is KGHSH and CDR2 is LQKENI. Trimming removed 1 base at V and 0 bases at J, with 9 bases between. This CDR3 comprises 15 residues. Whole-study findings and limits: The study found tofacitinib significantly decreased scalp clonality and expanded CD8+ clones among the top 100.

Regarding this clone: Its antigen remains unknown.

Treatment of the sample: oral pan-JAK inhibitor, 5-10 mg twice daily. The sample here was CD4+ T cells sorted from blood, taken around week 53, from a patient treated with tofacitinib. The source of this sequence is a human donor with alopecia areata. The V and J genes are TRBV18 and TRBJ1-1; D is ambiguous. Here the CDR3 reads CASSPRLALNTEAFF. The CDR3, as DNA: TGTGCCAGCTCACCACGGTTAGCTTTGAACACTGAAGCTTTCTTT.